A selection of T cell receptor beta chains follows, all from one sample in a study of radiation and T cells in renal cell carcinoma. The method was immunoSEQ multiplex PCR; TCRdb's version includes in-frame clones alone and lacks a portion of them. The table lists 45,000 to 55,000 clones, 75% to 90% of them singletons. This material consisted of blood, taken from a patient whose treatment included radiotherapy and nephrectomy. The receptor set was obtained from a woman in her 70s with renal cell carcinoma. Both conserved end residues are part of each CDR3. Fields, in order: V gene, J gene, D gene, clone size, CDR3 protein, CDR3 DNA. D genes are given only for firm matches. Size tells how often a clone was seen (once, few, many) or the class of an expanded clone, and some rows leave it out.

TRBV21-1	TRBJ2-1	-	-	CASSIPYSWARGDNEQFF	TGTGCCAGCAGCATTCCCTATTCGTGGGCCAGGGGTGACAATGAGCAGTTCTTC
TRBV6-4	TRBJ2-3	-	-	CASSEQVGTDTQYF	TGTGCCAGCAGTGAACAGGTCGGCACAGATACGCAGTATTTT
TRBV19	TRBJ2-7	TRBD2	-	CASSIRGAGAYEQYF	TGTGCCAGTAGTATTAGGGGTGCGGGAGCTTACGAGCAGTACTTC
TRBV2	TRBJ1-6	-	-	CASSEDSPTLHF	TGTGCCAGCAGTGAGGACAGTCCCACCCTCCACTTT
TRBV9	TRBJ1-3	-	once	CASSVQGYGNTIYF	TGTGCCAGCAGCGTTCAGGGGTATGGAAACACCATATATTTT
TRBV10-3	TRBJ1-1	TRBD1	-	CAISGARGGTEAFF	TGTGCCATCAGTGGGGCCAGGGGGGGCACTGAAGCTTTCTTT
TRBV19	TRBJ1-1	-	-	CASKVVEPGRRNPEAFF	TGTGCCAGTAAAGTCGTGGAACCGGGTCGTAGGAATCCTGAAGCTTTCTTT
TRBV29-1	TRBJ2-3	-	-	CSVGSGRAEWQYF	TGCAGCGTTGGGTCTGGACGGGCGGAATGGCAGTATTTT
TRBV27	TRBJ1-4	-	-	CASSLIWRGPGEKLFF	TGTGCCAGCAGTTTAATTTGGAGAGGGCCAGGTGAAAAACTGTTTTTT
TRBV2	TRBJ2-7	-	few	CASSDRGYEQYF	TGTGCCAGCAGTGATAGAGGCTACGAGCAGTACTTC
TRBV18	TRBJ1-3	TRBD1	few	CASSPSNDRVRGNTIYF	TGTGCCAGCTCACCATCAAACGACAGGGTGCGTGGAAACACCATATATTTT
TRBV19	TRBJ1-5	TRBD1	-	CASSGDRGPSNQPQHF	TGTGCCAGTAGTGGCGACAGGGGCCCTAGCAATCAGCCCCAGCATTTT
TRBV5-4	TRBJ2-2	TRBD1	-	CASSTRTGPDTGELFF	TGTGCCAGCAGCACTCGGACAGGGCCGGACACCGGGGAGCTGTTTTTT
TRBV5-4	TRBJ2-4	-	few	CASSLDREAKNIQYF	TGTGCCAGCAGCTTGGACAGGGAAGCCAAAAACATTCAGTACTTC
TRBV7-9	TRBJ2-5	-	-	CASTPGRETQYF	TGTGCCAGCACGCCGGGTCGTGAGACCCAGTACTTC
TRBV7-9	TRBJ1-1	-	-	CASSPGILNTEAFF	TGTGCCAGCAGCCCCGGGATCCTGAACACTGAAGCTTTCTTT
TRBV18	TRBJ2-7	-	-	CASSPTGGPYEQYF	TGTGCCAGCTCACCAACCGGGGGCCCCTACGAGCAGTACTTC
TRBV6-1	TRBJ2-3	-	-	CASSEPRDTQYF	TGTGCCAGCAGTGAACCCCGAGATACGCAGTATTTT
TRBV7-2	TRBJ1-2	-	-	CASSLAHRSYFYGYTF	TGTGCCAGCAGCTTAGCCCACCGATCATATTTCTATGGCTACACCTTC
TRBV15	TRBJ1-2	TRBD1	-	CATSRETGVPTPNYGYTF	TGTGCCACCAGCAGAGAGACAGGGGTTCCTACCCCTAACTATGGCTACACCTTC
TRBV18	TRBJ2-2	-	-	CASSPQGYGTGELFF	TGTGCCAGCTCACCTCAGGGGTACGGGACCGGGGAGCTGTTTTTT
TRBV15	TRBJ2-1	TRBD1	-	CATSRDPGQGDEQFF	TGTGCCACCAGCAGAGATCCAGGACAGGGCGATGAGCAGTTCTTC
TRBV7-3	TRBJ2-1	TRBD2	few	CASSKSGRAGNEQFF	TGTGCCAGCAGCAAGAGCGGGAGGGCGGGCAATGAGCAGTTCTTC
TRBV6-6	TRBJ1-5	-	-	CASSYSDNQPQHF	TGTGCCAGCAGTTACTCCGATAATCAGCCCCAGCATTTT
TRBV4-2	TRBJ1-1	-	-	CASSSLAGGAPDTEAFF	TGTGCCAGCAGCTCCCTCGCGGGCGGGGCCCCCGACACTGAAGCTTTCTTT
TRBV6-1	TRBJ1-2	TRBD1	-	CASRTDRDSGYTF	TGTGCCAGCAGGACCGACAGGGACTCTGGCTACACCTTC
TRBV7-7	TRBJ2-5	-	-	CASSPSWLAQETQYF	TGTGCCAGCAGCCCTTCATGGCTAGCGCAAGAGACCCAGTACTTC
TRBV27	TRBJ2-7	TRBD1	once	CATWTGDHEQYF	TGTGCCACCTGGACAGGGGACCACGAGCAGTACTTC
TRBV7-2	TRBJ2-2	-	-	CASSPAVGELFF	TGTGCCAGCAGCCCGGCTGTAGGGGAGCTGTTTTTT